These T cell receptor beta chains were read from a single sample in a study of Tregs in tolerant kidney transplant recipients. Here immunoSEQ multiplex PCR was the method, and the copy in TCRdb shows in-frame clones only, minus some. The sample yields over 50,000 clones, 75% to 90% seen once. The source was Tregs from blood, collected before the transplant. The source of these receptors is a human donor who received a combined kidney and bone marrow transplant. Both conserved end residues are part of each CDR3. Fields, in order: clone size, V gene, D gene, J gene, CDR3 protein, CDR3 DNA. The D gene is left open where the match is weak. Clone size is given for some rows only: seen once, a few or many times, or a class if the clone is expanded.

clone size: .; V gene: TRBV2; D gene: .; J gene: TRBJ1-2; CDR3 protein: CASSESGRRYTF; CDR3 DNA: TGTGCCAGCAGTGAATCGGGCCGGCGCTACACCTTC
clone size: .; V gene: TRBV5-1; D gene: .; J gene: TRBJ1-2; CDR3 protein: CASSRPRYEISNYGYTF; CDR3 DNA: TGCGCCAGCAGCCGGCCGAGGTACGAAATTTCTAACTATGGCTACACCTTC
clone size: .; V gene: TRBV7-8; D gene: TRBD2; J gene: TRBJ2-1; CDR3 protein: CASSPRGLAGGNEQFF; CDR3 DNA: TGTGCCAGCAGCCCTAGGGGGCTAGCGGGAGGGAATGAGCAGTTCTTC
clone size: .; V gene: TRBV7-2; D gene: TRBD1; J gene: TRBJ1-3; CDR3 protein: CASSLGGQGISGNTIYF; CDR3 DNA: TGTGCCAGCAGCTTAGGGGGACAGGGGATATCTGGAAACACCATATATTTT
clone size: .; V gene: TRBV23-1; D gene: .; J gene: TRBJ2-4; CDR3 protein: CASSPSPPGSCDIQYF; CDR3 DNA: TGCGCCAGCAGTCCCTCCCCCCCAGGGAGTTGTGACATTCAGTACTTC
clone size: .; V gene: TRBV5-1; D gene: .; J gene: TRBJ1-3; CDR3 protein: CASSWGTASSGNTIYF; CDR3 DNA: TGCGCCAGCAGCTGGGGGACGGCGAGCTCTGGAAACACCATATATTTT
clone size: .; V gene: TRBV28; D gene: .; J gene: TRBJ2-1; CDR3 protein: CASSFPLDLYNEQFF; CDR3 DNA: TGTGCCAGCAGTTTCCCACTAGACCTATACAATGAGCAGTTCTTC
clone size: .; V gene: TRBV30; D gene: .; J gene: TRBJ2-1; CDR3 protein: CAWRGGRGGHNEQFF; CDR3 DNA: TGTGCCTGGAGGGGGGGTCGTGGGGGGCACAATGAGCAGTTCTTC
clone size: .; V gene: TRBV2; D gene: TRBD1; J gene: TRBJ1-1; CDR3 protein: CATRGVETEAFF; CDR3 DNA: TGTGCCACCAGGGGGGTGGAAACTGAAGCTTTCTTT
clone size: .; V gene: TRBV6-5; D gene: .; J gene: TRBJ2-6; CDR3 protein: CASSRGNSGANVLTF; CDR3 DNA: TGTGCCAGCAGCCGCGGCAACTCTGGGGCCAACGTCCTGACTTTC
clone size: once; V gene: TRBV7-2; D gene: .; J gene: TRBJ1-3; CDR3 protein: CASSFRTSGNTIYF; CDR3 DNA: TGTGCCAGCAGCTTTCGAACCTCTGGAAACACCATATATTTT
clone size: .; V gene: TRBV5-1; D gene: TRBD1; J gene: TRBJ2-5; CDR3 protein: CASSTTGSGETQYF; CDR3 DNA: TGCGCCAGCAGCACGACAGGGAGTGGAGAGACCCAGTACTTC
clone size: once; V gene: TRBV28; D gene: .; J gene: TRBJ1-5; CDR3 protein: CASSLSGAQPQHF; CDR3 DNA: TGTGCCAGCAGTTTATCGGGGGCCCAGCCCCAGCATTTT
clone size: .; V gene: TRBV6-6; D gene: .; J gene: TRBJ2-7; CDR3 protein: CASSYTVGSMYEQYF; CDR3 DNA: TGTGCCAGCAGTTACACAGTCGGGTCCATGTACGAGCAGTACTTC
clone size: .; V gene: TRBV6-1; D gene: .; J gene: TRBJ1-2; CDR3 protein: CASSDGPYGYTF; CDR3 DNA: TGTGCCAGCAGTGATGGGCCCTATGGCTACACCTTC
clone size: .; V gene: TRBV18; D gene: .; J gene: TRBJ2-5; CDR3 protein: CASSRDNRQETQYF; CDR3 DNA: TGTGCCAGCTCACGTGATAACCGGCAAGAGACCCAGTACTTC
clone size: .; V gene: TRBV9; D gene: TRBD1; J gene: TRBJ2-5; CDR3 protein: CASSAGQGQETQYF; CDR3 DNA: TGTGCCAGCAGCGCCGGACAGGGCCAAGAGACCCAGTACTTC
clone size: .; V gene: TRBV2; D gene: .; J gene: TRBJ1-5; CDR3 protein: CASSTGSNQPQHF; CDR3 DNA: TGTGCCAGTTCAACAGGGTCCAATCAGCCCCAGCATTTT
clone size: .; V gene: TRBV6-5; D gene: TRBD1; J gene: TRBJ2-7; CDR3 protein: CASSFQDRDSSYEQYF; CDR3 DNA: TGTGCCAGCAGTTTCCAGGACAGGGATTCCTCCTACGAGCAGTACTTC
clone size: .; V gene: TRBV6-5; D gene: TRBD1; J gene: TRBJ2-7; CDR3 protein: CASRGTASYEQYF; CDR3 DNA: TGTGCCAGCAGGGGGACAGCGTCCTACGAGCAGTACTTC
clone size: .; V gene: TRBV27; D gene: .; J gene: TRBJ1-5; CDR3 protein: CASSLLGQTRNQPQHF; CDR3 DNA: TGTGCCAGCAGTTTATTGGGCCAAACGCGAAATCAGCCCCAGCATTTT
clone size: .; V gene: TRBV6-5; D gene: .; J gene: TRBJ2-5; CDR3 protein: CATKRVEETQYF; CDR3 DNA: TGTGCCACCAAGAGGGTCGAAGAGACCCAGTACTTC
clone size: .; V gene: TRBV27; D gene: .; J gene: TRBJ2-7; CDR3 protein: CASSPRIGGGEQYF; CDR3 DNA: TGTGCCAGCAGTCCCCGGATAGGGGGAGGCGAGCAGTACTTC
clone size: .; V gene: TRBV7-9; D gene: TRBD2; J gene: TRBJ2-1; CDR3 protein: CASSTLGLAGGNEQFF; CDR3 DNA: TGTGCCAGCAGCACGCTCGGACTAGCGGGAGGAAATGAGCAGTTCTTC
clone size: few; V gene: TRBV6-6; D gene: .; J gene: TRBJ1-1; CDR3 protein: CASSRTRNTEAFF; CDR3 DNA: TGTGCCAGCAGTAGGACAAGGAACACTGAAGCTTTCTTT
clone size: .; V gene: TRBV12-5; D gene: .; J gene: TRBJ1-5; CDR3 protein: CASGPIGPQHF; CDR3 DNA: TGTGCTAGTGGTCCCATAGGGCCCCAGCATTTT
clone size: .; V gene: TRBV6-1; D gene: TRBD2; J gene: TRBJ2-7; CDR3 protein: CASSPWTGGPYEQYF; CDR3 DNA: TGTGCCAGCAGTCCCTGGACGGGGGGGCCCTACGAGCAGTACTTC
clone size: .; V gene: TRBV5-1; D gene: TRBD1; J gene: TRBJ1-2; CDR3 protein: CASSPVSGTGVEGYTF; CDR3 DNA: TGCGCCAGCAGCCCCGTCTCGGGGACAGGGGTGGAAGGCTACACCTTC
clone size: .; V gene: TRBV13; D gene: .; J gene: TRBJ2-3; CDR3 protein: CASSLWNSDTQYF; CDR3 DNA: TGTGCCAGCAGCTTATGGAACTCAGATACGCAGTATTTT
clone size: .; V gene: TRBV2; D gene: .; J gene: TRBJ2-2; CDR3 protein: CASRTAHTGELFF; CDR3 DNA: TGTGCCAGCAGAACAGCGCACACCGGGGAGCTGTTTTTT
clone size: .; V gene: TRBV10-1; D gene: .; J gene: TRBJ2-5; CDR3 protein: CATKDSANQETQYF; CDR3 DNA: TGCGCCACTAAGGACAGTGCTAACCAAGAGACCCAGTACTTC
clone size: .; V gene: TRBV5-6; D gene: .; J gene: TRBJ2-6; CDR3 protein: CASSIRTSGANVLTF; CDR3 DNA: TGTGCCAGCAGCATACGGACGTCTGGGGCCAACGTCCTGACTTTC
clone size: .; V gene: TRBV30; D gene: .; J gene: TRBJ2-1; CDR3 protein: CAWSARGDEQFF; CDR3 DNA: TGTGCCTGGAGCGCAAGGGGGGATGAGCAGTTCTTC
clone size: once; V gene: TRBV6-1; D gene: TRBD1; J gene: TRBJ2-7; CDR3 protein: CASRDRESPLVEQYF; CDR3 DNA: TGTGCCAGCCGGGACAGGGAAAGCCCTCTGGTCGAGCAGTACTTC
clone size: .; V gene: TRBV19; D gene: TRBD1; J gene: TRBJ1-1; CDR3 protein: CASSNPGGWTEAFF; CDR3 DNA: TGTGCCAGTAGTAATCCAGGGGGCTGGACTGAAGCTTTCTTT
clone size: .; V gene: TRBV30; D gene: .; J gene: TRBJ2-7; CDR3 protein: CAWSIPRRSYEQYF; CDR3 DNA: TGTGCCTGGAGTATCCCCCGCCGCTCCTACGAGCAGTACTTC
clone size: .; V gene: TRBV6-5; D gene: .; J gene: TRBJ2-7; CDR3 protein: CASSYLREQYF; CDR3 DNA: TGTGCCAGCAGTTACCTTAGGGAGCAGTACTTC
clone size: once; V gene: TRBV5-4; D gene: .; J gene: TRBJ2-5; CDR3 protein: CASSSPGADQETQYF; CDR3 DNA: TGTGCCAGCAGCTCCCCGGGGGCCGACCAAGAGACCCAGTACTTC
clone size: .; V gene: TRBV6-5; D gene: .; J gene: TRBJ1-2; CDR3 protein: CASSEATDLSF; CDR3 DNA: TGTGCCAGCAGTGAAGCAACGGACCTGTCCTTC
clone size: .; V gene: TRBV27; D gene: .; J gene: TRBJ1-3; CDR3 protein: CASKAGAGNTIYF; CDR3 DNA: TGTGCCAGCAAGGCCGGGGCGGGAAACACCATATATTTT
clone size: .; V gene: TRBV28; D gene: TRBD1; J gene: TRBJ1-5; CDR3 protein: CASSLTGGGQPQHF; CDR3 DNA: TGTGCCAGCAGCTTGACAGGGGGCGGGCAGCCCCAGCATTTT
clone size: .; V gene: TRBV9; D gene: TRBD1; J gene: TRBJ2-1; CDR3 protein: CASMRTGSNEQFF; CDR3 DNA: TGTGCCAGCATGAGGACAGGGTCCAATGAGCAGTTCTTC
clone size: .; V gene: TRBV5-1; D gene: .; J gene: TRBJ2-3; CDR3 protein: CASSSDSSTDTQYF; CDR3 DNA: TGCGCCAGCAGTTCCGATTCTAGCACAGATACGCAGTATTTT
clone size: .; V gene: TRBV5-6; D gene: .; J gene: TRBJ1-3; CDR3 protein: CASSLVGEGNTIYF; CDR3 DNA: TGTGCCAGCAGCTTGGTTGGGGAAGGAAACACCATATATTTT
clone size: .; V gene: TRBV7-8; D gene: .; J gene: TRBJ1-4; CDR3 protein: CAGSTSWGANEKLFF; CDR3 DNA: TGTGCCGGCAGCACAAGCTGGGGAGCTAATGAAAAACTGTTTTTT
clone size: .; V gene: TRBV6-1; D gene: .; J gene: TRBJ2-3; CDR3 protein: CASSWRTSTDTQYF; CDR3 DNA: TGTGCCAGCAGTTGGAGGACTAGCACAGATACGCAGTATTTT
clone size: .; V gene: TRBV5-1; D gene: .; J gene: TRBJ2-1; CDR3 protein: CASSMDGYNEQFF; CDR3 DNA: TGCGCCAGCAGCATGGACGGATACAATGAGCAGTTCTTC
clone size: .; V gene: TRBV19; D gene: .; J gene: TRBJ2-7; CDR3 protein: CASSPHMSSYEQYF; CDR3 DNA: TGTGCCAGTAGTCCACATATGAGCTCCTACGAGCAGTACTTC
clone size: .; V gene: TRBV5-4; D gene: TRBD1; J gene: TRBJ2-1; CDR3 protein: CASSVDRDGEQFF; CDR3 DNA: TGTGCCAGCAGCGTCGACAGGGACGGGGAGCAGTTCTTC
clone size: .; V gene: TRBV29-1; D gene: .; J gene: TRBJ2-3; CDR3 protein: CSANPRQPDLDTQYF; CDR3 DNA: TGCAGCGCGAACCCCCGACAGCCCGATTTAGATACGCAGTATTTT
clone size: few; V gene: TRBV5-1; D gene: TRBD1; J gene: TRBJ1-2; CDR3 protein: CASRPRFQGVIDYGYTF; CDR3 DNA: TGCGCCAGCAGACCTAGATTTCAGGGGGTTATCGACTATGGCTACACCTTC
clone size: .; V gene: TRBV2; D gene: .; J gene: TRBJ1-3; CDR3 protein: CASSPEGGSGNTIYF; CDR3 DNA: TGTGCCAGCAGCCCGGAGGGGGGCTCTGGAAACACCATATATTTT
clone size: .; V gene: TRBV7-9; D gene: TRBD2; J gene: TRBJ2-1; CDR3 protein: CASRSSGDSNEQFF; CDR3 DNA: TGTGCCAGCAGATCTAGCGGGGACAGCAATGAGCAGTTCTTC
clone size: .; V gene: TRBV30; D gene: .; J gene: TRBJ2-6; CDR3 protein: CGAGPSGANVLTF; CDR3 DNA: TGTGGGGCGGGGCCGAGTGGGGCCAACGTCCTGACTTTC
clone size: .; V gene: TRBV15; D gene: .; J gene: TRBJ1-5; CDR3 protein: CATSRDRAGLQPQHF; CDR3 DNA: TGTGCCACCAGCAGAGATCGGGCAGGGTTGCAGCCCCAGCATTTT
clone size: .; V gene: TRBV5-1; D gene: TRBD1; J gene: TRBJ1-3; CDR3 protein: CASSLAVGQGNTIYF; CDR3 DNA: TGCGCCAGCAGCTTGGCCGTGGGACAGGGGAACACCATATATTTT
clone size: .; V gene: TRBV5-6; D gene: .; J gene: TRBJ1-2; CDR3 protein: CASSFAPGGDKNYYGYTF; CDR3 DNA: TGTGCCAGCAGCTTTGCTCCAGGAGGGGATAAAAACTACTATGGCTACACCTTC
clone size: .; V gene: TRBV4-1; D gene: TRBD1; J gene: TRBJ1-5; CDR3 protein: CASSLAPARGRQPQHF; CDR3 DNA: TGCGCCAGCAGCCTTGCGCCGGCCAGGGGGCGACAGCCCCAGCATTTT
clone size: .; V gene: TRBV6-5; D gene: .; J gene: TRBJ2-3; CDR3 protein: CASSYLGVGDTQYF; CDR3 DNA: TGTGCCAGCAGTTATCTTGGGGTCGGAGATACGCAGTATTTT
clone size: few; V gene: TRBV19; D gene: .; J gene: TRBJ1-1; CDR3 protein: CASSIRGWTEAFF; CDR3 DNA: TGTGCCAGTAGTATCAGGGGCTGGACTGAAGCTTTCTTT